What follows are 31 T cell receptor beta chains derived from one specimen sequenced in a study of shared clonotypes between healthy human individuals. The data were produced by immunoSEQ multiplex PCR, yet TCRdb's version contains in-frame clones alone and is incomplete. The data contain hundreds of thousands of clones, 74% of them singletons. The specimen sequenced was memory CD4+ T cells sorted from blood. The subset was: CD45RA-negative fraction. Receptors were obtained from a woman in her thirties in good health.

The sample holds one count of this clone. The V and J genes are TRBV4-1 and TRBJ1-5; 8 bases match TRBD1. CDR1 and CDR2 (germline): MGHRA, YSYEKL. The CDR3 is 16 residues long. The ends lost 4 bases at V and 0 bases at J; junction bases unmatched: 5. The CDR3 reads CASSPVDRGSNQPQHF. In nucleotides, the CDR3 is TGCGCCAGCAGCCCAGTAGACAGGGGTAGCAATCAGCCCCAGCATTTT.

V usage is TRBV6-1 and J usage is TRBJ2-7, with D unresolved. Trimming took off 8 bases at V and 0 bases at J, with 11 bases between the two ends. Germline CDR1 and CDR2: MNHNS and SASEGT. The CDR3 has 13 residues. This chain's CDR3 is CASHSPNSYEQYF. CDR3 DNA sequence: TGTGCCAGCCACAGTCCCAACTCCTACGAGCAGTACTTC.

The gene calls are TRBV6-1 and TRBJ2-2, with 11 bases that match TRBD2. Germline V gives CDR1 MNHNS, CDR2 SASEGT. CDR3 size: 15 residues. The junction had 4 bases not matched to a gene; V was cut back by 4 bases and J by 6 bases. The CDR3 DNA sequence: TGTGCCAGCAGTGGGATAGCGGGAGGGCCCGGGGAGCTGTTTTTT. The encoded protein is CASSGIAGGPGELFF.

V gene TRBV5-4 combines with J gene TRBJ2-5; 7 positions match TRBD1. The CDR3 sequence is 15 residues long. V shed 0 bases and J 5 bases; nucleotides not matched to a gene: 7. Germline V gene lookup returns CDR1 SGHNT and CDR2 YYREEE (reference sequence). In DNA form, the CDR3 reads TGTGCCAGCAGCTTGGCTCGACAGGGCGGCGAGACCCAGTACTTC. This sequence encodes CASSLARQGGETQYF.

The V gene is TRBV11-2, the J gene TRBJ2-7; perhaps TRBD2 as D (6 bases). Between the trimmed V and J ends, which lost 4 bases and 9 bases, there was a span of 16 bases. Per germline, CDR1 SGHAT and CDR2 FQNNGV. The CDR3 covers 13 residues. Written as DNA, the CDR3 is TGTGCCAGCAGCTACTTGGGGCGGGATGGGCAGTACTTC. Its protein is CASSYLGRDGQYF.

The V gene is TRBV28, the J gene TRBJ2-2, with D perhaps being TRBD1 or TRBD2 (6 bases each). The CDR3 extends over 15 amino acids. Germline loops: CDR1 MDHEN, CDR2 SYDVKM. Trimming removed 8 bases at V and 4 bases at J, with 17 bases between. Here the CDR3 reads CASARLQGGTGELFF. The CDR3 DNA sequence: TGTGCCAGCGCACGACTACAGGGAGGCACCGGGGAGCTGTTTTTT.

CDR3 region: CSYIPNTEAFF. CDR3 bases: TGCAGTTATATTCCGAACACTGAAGCTTTCTTT. The gene calls are TRBV20-1 and TRBJ1-1; D remains unclear. CDR1 and CDR2 from the germline V gene are DFQATT and SNEGSKA (reference sequence). V lost 8 bases to trimming and J lost 1 base, with 8 bases between them. The CDR3 has 11 amino acids.

This chain's CDR3 is CASSSSTGELFF. In nucleotides, the CDR3 is TGTGCCAGCAGCTCAAGTACCGGGGAGCTGTTTTTT. The chain employs TRBV7-3 and TRBJ2-2, with unresolved D. This CDR3 comprises 12 residues. The V end lost 4 bases, the J end lost 5 bases, and 5 bases lay between the germline ends. From germline, CDR1 is SGHTA and CDR2 FQGTGA.

This clone was picked up a small number of times. The rearrangement uses TRBV25-1 and TRBJ2-3; D may be TRBD1 or TRBD2 (6 bases each). The CDR3 has 13 residues. The V end lost 2 bases, the J end lost 8 bases, and 11 bases lay between the germline ends. The germline V gene encodes CDR1 MGHDK and CDR2 SYGVNS. Here the CDR3 reads CASSEGGQGTQYF. CDR3 bases: TGTGCCAGCAGTGAAGGGGGGCAGGGTACGCAGTATTTT.

The V call is TRBV7-2, the J call TRBJ2-7, with D maybe TRBD2 (6 bases). Germline V gene sequence: CDR1 SGHTA, CDR2 FQGNSA. The V gene lost 6 bases and the J gene lost 1 base, with 13 bases spanning the gap. This CDR3 has 14 amino acids. The CDR3 here is CASRRAGSSYEQYF. Here the CDR3 DNA reads TGTGCCAGCAGGCGAGCGGGCTCTTCCTACGAGCAGTACTTC. Supplemented by reference TRBV7-2 and TRBJ2-7, the full variable domain reads GAGVSQSPSNKVTEKGKDVELRCDPISGHTALYWYRQSLGQGLEFLIYFQGNSAPDKSGLPSDRFSAERTGGSVSTLTIQRTQQEDSAVYLCASRRAGSSYEQYFGPGTRLTVT.

The chain combines TRBV28 with TRBJ1-4, with TRBD1 matching 9 bases. V lost 3 bases to trimming and J lost 5 bases; unmatched junction nucleotides: 7. The CDR3 covers 16 residues. In germline, CDR1 is MDHEN, CDR2 SYDVKM. This CDR3 reads CASSFLGTGRNEKLFF. The CDR3, as DNA: TGTGCCAGCAGTTTTCTGGGGACAGGGAGAAATGAAAAACTGTTTTTT.

This sequence joins TRBV5-8 and TRBJ1-5, with D unresolved. Deletions cut 4 bases from V and 1 base from J, with 12 bases between. The CDR3 is 15 residues long. The germline V gene has CDR1 SGHTS and CDR2 YDEGEE. The chain's CDR3 is CASSQRTGSNQPQHF. The CDR3 region has the DNA TGTGCCAGCAGCCAAAGGACGGGAAGCAATCAGCCCCAGCATTTT.

The V gene is TRBV7-6, the J gene TRBJ2-3; D might be TRBD1 or TRBD2, each matching 5 bases. Deletions cut 1 base from V and 2 bases from J, with 13 bases between. There are 16 residues in the CDR3. Germline V lookup: CDR1 SGHVS, CDR2 FNYEAQ. This chain's CDR3 is CASSLGSSGTTDTQYF. The DNA for the CDR3 is TGTGCCAGCAGCTTAGGGTCTTCAGGGACCACAGATACGCAGTATTTT.

This sequence joins TRBV9 and TRBJ2-7; D possibly corresponds to TRBD1 (6 bases). V was clipped by 3 bases and J by 6 bases, with 13 bases between them. This CDR3 has 13 amino acids. Germline CDR1 is SGDLS and CDR2 is YYNGEE. This chain's CDR3 is CASSGRGYGEQYF. The CDR3 nucleotides read TGTGCCAGCAGCGGTAGGGGGTACGGCGAGCAGTACTTC. Together with reference TRBV9 and TRBJ2-7, the CDR3 gives the full variable domain: DSGVTQTPKHLITATGQRVTLRCSPRSGDLSVYWYQQSLDQGLQFLIQYYNGEERAKGNILERFSAQQFPDLHSELNLSSLELGDSALYFCASSGRGYGEQYFGPGTRLTVT.

The rearrangement uses TRBV7-8 and TRBJ1-5; D gene uncertain. This CDR3 contains 14 residues. Germline CDR1 and CDR2: SGHVS and FQNEAQ. V shed 3 bases and J shed 3 bases, with 9 bases lying between them. This chain's CDR3 is CASSLRRINQPQHF. DNA of the CDR3: TGTGCCAGCAGCTTGAGGCGGATCAATCAGCCCCAGCATTTT. The variable domain in full, with the rest retrieved from reference TRBV7-8 and TRBJ1-5, is GAGVSQSPRYKVAKRGQDVALRCDPISGHVSLFWYQQALGQGPEFLTYFQNEAQLDKSGLPSDRFFAERPEGSVSTLKIQRTQQEDSAVYLCASSLRRINQPQHFGDGTRLSIL.

V is TRBV7-9 and J is TRBJ2-7; D gene unclear. Germline CDR1 is SEHNR and CDR2 is FQNEAQ (reference sequence). This CDR3 contains 12 residues. The V end lost 8 bases, the J end lost 6 bases, and 14 bases lay between the germline ends. CDR3 sequence: CASQRGWGEQYF. In DNA, the CDR3 is TGTGCCAGCCAACGAGGATGGGGCGAGCAGTACTTC.

The rearrangement joins TRBV5-1 to TRBJ2-1, with D perhaps assigned TRBD1 or TRBD2 (5 bases each). This CDR3 spans 16 amino acids. V was trimmed by 1 base and J by 4 bases, leaving 15 bases between them. Germline V lookup: CDR1 SGHRS, CDR2 YFSETQ. CDR3 region: CASSLRDQRGYNEQFF. As DNA, the CDR3 is TGCGCCAGCAGCTTGCGGGACCAAAGGGGATACAATGAGCAGTTCTTC.

The rearrangement links TRBV4-1 to TRBJ1-3; D is unresolved. CDR1 is MGHRA and CDR2 is YSYEKL in the germline V gene. Trimming left V 0 bases short and J 5 bases short, with 11 bases between. The CDR3 consists of 15 residues. The CDR3 DNA sequence: TGCGCCAGCAGCCAAGAGGGGAAAGTAAGAAACACCATATATTTT. The encoded protein is CASSQEGKVRNTIYF.

This rearrangement joins TRBV13 to TRBJ2-5; 7 bases are a match to TRBD2. The CDR3 runs to 15 residues. Germline V gene data show CDR1 as PRHDT and CDR2 as FYEKMQ (reference sequence). Losses at the gene ends were 2 bases for V and 2 bases for J; bases not matched to a gene: 5. Here the CDR3 reads CASSLRSGGQETQYF. The CDR3 DNA is TGTGCCAGCAGCTTAAGATCGGGAGGACAAGAGACCCAGTACTTC.

V and J are TRBV5-5 and TRBJ1-1; 7 bases fit TRBD1. CDR1 is SGHKS and CDR2 is YYEKEE in the germline V gene (reference sequence). CDR3 length equals 14 residues. V shed 5 bases, J shed 0 bases, and the junction held 4 bases outside the gene matches. CDR3 sequence reads: CASRPGTVNTEAFF. The CDR3 DNA follows: TGTGCCAGCAGGCCCGGGACAGTGAACACTGAAGCTTTCTTT.

This clone has only a few counts. This chain connects TRBV5-1 to TRBJ2-2; a possible D gene is TRBD2 (6 bases). Deletions cut 4 bases from V and 5 bases from J, with 18 bases between. This CDR3 has 16 residues. Germline CDR1 SGHRS, CDR2 YFSETQ. The CDR3 DNA sequence: TGCGCCAGCAGCCAGACCGGGACGGAGGGGACCGGGGAGCTGTTTTTT. It encodes CASSQTGTEGTGELFF.

The chain joins TRBV7-2 to TRBJ2-5; TRBD1 might be the D (8 bases). TRBJ2-7 matches the DNA end more closely, so the J call is doubtful. This CDR3 comprises 15 residues. Germline assignment: CDR1 SGHTA and CDR2 FQGNSA. CDR3 DNA: TGTGCCAGCAGCGCCCAAGCGGGACAGGCCTACGAGCAGTACTTC. Translated: CASSAQAGQAYEQYF.

About this clone itself: Other DNA sequences of this sample code for an identical CDR3. The J gene is TRBJ2-1, the V gene TRBV18; 14 bases fit TRBD2. Germline CDR1 and CDR2: KGHSH and LQKENI. V lost 3 bases and J lost 7; bases outside the gene matches: 2. This CDR3 spans 15 amino acids. The chain's CDR3 is CASSPGLAGDNEQFF. In DNA form, the CDR3 reads TGTGCCAGCTCACCGGGACTAGCGGGAGATAATGAGCAGTTCTTC.

The rearrangement links TRBV27 to TRBJ2-7; 7 bases map to TRBD1. CDR1 and CDR2 (germline): MNHEY, SMNVEV (reference sequence). This CDR3 comprises 16 residues. V was clipped by 4 bases and J by 0 bases; unmatched bases: 9. The CDR3 spells CASSSPTRDSSYEQYF. The CDR3 DNA sequence: TGTGCCAGCAGTTCCCCGACCCGGGACAGCTCCTACGAGCAGTACTTC.

The chain recombines TRBV7-9 with TRBJ2-7, with TRBD1 as a possible D gene (7 bases). Germline loops: CDR1 SEHNR, CDR2 FQNEAQ (reference sequence). The CDR3 is 16 residues long. Trimming left V 5 bases short and J 0 bases short, with 17 bases between. The CDR3: CASSRGTASDSYEQYF. The CDR3 DNA reads as TGTGCCAGCAGCAGGGGGACAGCTAGCGACTCCTACGAGCAGTACTTC.

The table lists this clone with a few counts. The CDR3 region has the DNA TGTGCCAGCAGTCAGGGGCACTCTGGGGCCAACGTCCTGACTTTC. Translating gives CASSQGHSGANVLTF. The chain carries TRBV27 and TRBJ2-6, with D perhaps TRBD1 (6 bases). The CDR3 loop spans 15 amino acids. Germline lookup yields CDR1 MNHEY and CDR2 SMNVEV (reference sequence). V was shortened by 5 bases and J by 0 bases, with 8 bases between the two germline ends.

The chain uses TRBV6-1 and TRBJ2-3; 9 bases fit TRBD2. Germline assignment: CDR1 MNHNS and CDR2 SASEGT. This CDR3 comprises 19 residues. V was clipped by 2 bases and J by 2 bases; unmatched bases: 14. CDR3 DNA: TGTGCCAGCAGTGAAAGGCCGGCTAGCGGGAAGATTAACACAGATACGCAGTATTTT. Protein product: CASSERPASGKINTDTQYF.

This clone was detected ten times or more. This sequence joins TRBV19 and TRBJ2-3; 10 bases align to TRBD1. Germline CDR1 and CDR2: LNHDA and SQIVND (reference sequence). The CDR3 length is 15 residues. Losses at the gene ends were 5 bases for V and 6 bases for J; bases not matched to a gene: 8. CDR3 nucleotide sequence: TGTGCCAGTAGTGGCTGGGACAGGGGTAAGGATACGCAGTATTTT. Translated: CASSGWDRGKDTQYF.

V is TRBV19 and J is TRBJ2-3; D is unresolved. The CDR3 has 14 residues. V was clipped by 6 bases and J by 2 bases, with 12 bases between them. Germline V gene lookup returns CDR1 LNHDA and CDR2 SQIVND (reference sequence). The CDR3 coding sequence is TGTGCCAGTAGCCTGACAAAGGACACAGATACGCAGTATTTT. Amino acid sequence: CASSLTKDTDTQYF. The full variable domain, its missing parts supplied by reference TRBV19 and TRBJ2-3, is DGGITQSPKYLFRKEGQNVTLSCEQNLNHDAMYWYRQDPGQGLRLIYYSQIVNDFQKGDIAEGYSVSREKKESFPLTVTSAQKNPTAFYLCASSLTKDTDTQYFGPGTRLTVL.

The J gene is TRBJ1-5, the V gene TRBV2, with unresolved D. Germline CDR1 and CDR2: SNHLY and FYNNEI. The V and J ends lost 6 bases and 4 bases respectively, with 13 bases between them. The CDR3 covers 14 residues. The CDR3 DNA is TGTGCCAGCAGCCTTACGAGCATGAATCAGCCCCAGCATTTT. Translating it yields CASSLTSMNQPQHF.

The rearrangement links TRBV10-1 to TRBJ2-3; D is unclear. Per germline, CDR1 WNHNN and CDR2 SYGVQD (reference sequence). This CDR3 is built from 13 residues. Trimming took 4 bases from V and 1 from J, leaving 6 bases between them. The CDR3 region is CASSAVRTDTQYF. The CDR3 nucleotides read TGCGCCAGCAGTGCTGTGCGCACAGATACGCAGTATTTT.